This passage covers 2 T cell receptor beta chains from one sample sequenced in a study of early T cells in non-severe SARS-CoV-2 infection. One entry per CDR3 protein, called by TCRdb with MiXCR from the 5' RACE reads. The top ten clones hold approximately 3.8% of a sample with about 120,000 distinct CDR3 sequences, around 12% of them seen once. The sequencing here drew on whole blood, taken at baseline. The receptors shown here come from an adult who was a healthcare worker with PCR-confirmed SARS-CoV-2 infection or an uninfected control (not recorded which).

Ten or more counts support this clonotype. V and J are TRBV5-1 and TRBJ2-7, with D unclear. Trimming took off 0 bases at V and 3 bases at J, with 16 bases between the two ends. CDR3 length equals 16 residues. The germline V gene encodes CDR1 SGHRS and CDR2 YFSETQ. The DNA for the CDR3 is TGCGCCAGCAGCTTGGTGGCCTTCTCGCAAGGCTACGAGCAGTACTTC. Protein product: CASSLVAFSQGYEQYF.

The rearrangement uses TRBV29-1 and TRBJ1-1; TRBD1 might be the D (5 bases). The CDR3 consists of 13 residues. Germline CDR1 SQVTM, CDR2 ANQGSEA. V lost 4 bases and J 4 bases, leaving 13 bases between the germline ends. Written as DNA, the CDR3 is TGCAGCGTTGGCCCCCCAGGGCTCACTGAAGCTTTCTTT. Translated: CSVGPPGLTEAFF. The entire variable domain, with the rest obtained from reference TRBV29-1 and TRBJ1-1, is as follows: SAVISQKPSRDICQRGTSLTIQCQVDSQVTMMFWYRQQPGQSLTLIATANQGSEATYESGFVIDKFPISRPNLTFSTLTVSNMSPEDSSIYLCSVGPPGLTEAFFGQGTRLTVV.